The 29 T cell receptor beta chains below were found in one sample sequenced in a study of blood T cell repertoires in COVID-19. Sequenced by immunoSEQ multiplex PCR; TCRdb stores in-frame clones only, minus some. This sample has 200,000 or so clones, with almost 90% found just once. The sample comprised peripheral blood. The origin of the receptors is a woman aged 55-69 years with acute or convalescent COVID-19.

The J gene is TRBJ1-4, the V gene TRBV5-4; D not certain. CDR3 length equals 16 residues. V lost 3 bases to trimming and J lost 0 bases, with 12 bases between them. Looked up from germline, CDR1 is SGHNT and CDR2 is YYREEE (reference sequence). For the CDR3, the DNA is TGTGCCAGCAGCTCCGCGGGAGCTGCAACTAATGAAAAACTGTTTTTT. This sequence encodes CASSSAGAATNEKLFF.

This rearrangement joins TRBV6-5 to TRBJ1-5, with 12 positions matching TRBD1. The junction had 2 bases not matched to a gene; V was cut back by 6 bases and J by 2 bases. The CDR3 has 15 amino acids. Germline CDR1 reads MNHEY; CDR2 reads SVGAGI. The CDR3 DNA reads as TGTGCCAGCAGGGGGACAGGGGGCGGCAATCAGCCCCAGCATTTT. Translating gives CASRGTGGGNQPQHF.

Remarks on this clone: This sample includes further DNA sequences coding for the same CDR3. This sequence joins TRBV18 and TRBJ1-1; D unresolved. V was clipped by 3 bases and J by 1 base, with 3 bases between them. This CDR3 is 12 amino acids long. Germline V CDR1 and CDR2: KGHSH, LQKENI. The CDR3 nucleotides are TGTGCCAGCTCACCGGCGAACACTGAAGCTTTCTTT. As protein: CASSPANTEAFF.

The genes are TRBV6-5 and TRBJ2-7; 14 bases fit TRBD2. V shed 5 bases, J shed 7 bases, and the junction held 1 base outside the gene matches. This CDR3 comprises 13 residues. The germline V gene encodes CDR1 MNHEY and CDR2 SVGAGI. The CDR3 region is CASSRTSGREQYF. Written as DNA, the CDR3 is TGTGCCAGCAGTCGGACTAGCGGGAGGGAGCAGTACTTC.

J is TRBJ2-3 and V is TRBV19, with 13 nucleotides matching TRBD2. The ends lost 0 bases at V and 7 bases at J; junction bases unmatched: 16. CDR1 LNHDA and CDR2 SQIVND come from the germline V gene (reference sequence). The CDR3 spans 20 residues. DNA for the CDR3: TGTGCCAGTAGTATAGAGGGACTAGCGGGACGGAATTTACCAGATTATACGCAGTATTTT. This translates into CASSIEGLAGRNLPDYTQYF.

V gene TRBV12-3 or TRBV12-4 combines with J gene TRBJ2-7; D is unclear. This CDR3 comprises 12 residues. V lost 2 bases, J lost 2 bases, and 4 bases lay in between. CDR3: CASSLQTYEQYF. The DNA for the CDR3 is TGTGCCAGCAGTTTACAAACCTACGAGCAGTACTTC.

This clone has a single count. V gene TRBV11-2 combines with J gene TRBJ2-1; 10 bases match TRBD2. J was trimmed by 5 bases and V by 5 bases; bases with no gene match: 12. Looked up from germline, CDR1 is SGHAT and CDR2 is FQNNGV. CDR3 length: 17 amino acids. The CDR3 DNA reads as TGTGCCAGCAGCCCCGGGCAGCGGGGGGGCTTGAACAATGAGCAGTTCTTC. It is translated as CASSPGQRGGLNNEQFF.

J is TRBJ1-6 and V is TRBV5-6, with D possibly matching TRBD1 (6 bases). The CDR3 spans 14 residues. Germline V gene lookup returns CDR1 SGHDT and CDR2 YYEEEE. V shed 4 bases and J shed 7 bases, with 12 bases lying between them. The CDR3 loop reads CASSRRDTNSPLHF. The DNA for the CDR3 is TGTGCCAGCAGCAGACGGGACACCAATTCACCCCTCCACTTT.

The chain couples TRBV19 to TRBJ2-2, with 14 nucleotides matching TRBD2. This CDR3 region has 17 residues. The germline CDR1 and CDR2 sequences are LNHDA and SQIVND (reference sequence). Trimming removed 7 bases from V and 3 bases from J; junction bases left unmatched: 7. The CDR3 region is CASTSRTSGGYTGELFF. The CDR3 bases are TGTGCCAGTACTTCCCGGACTAGCGGGGGGTACACCGGGGAGCTGTTTTTT.

The chain is built from TRBV6-6 and TRBJ1-3; 8 bases line up with TRBD1. CDR3 length: 17 amino acids. V was clipped by 5 bases and J by 0 bases; unmatched bases: 9. Germline V gives CDR1 MNHNY, CDR2 SVGAGI (reference sequence). Here the CDR3 reads CASSPETGASSGNTIYF. The CDR3 DNA reads as TGTGCCAGCAGTCCAGAGACAGGGGCTAGCTCTGGAAACACCATATATTTT.

Concerning this clone: This CDR3 is also generated by other DNA sequences in the sample. The chain recombines TRBV12-3 or TRBV12-4 with TRBJ1-2, with a tentative D call TRBD1 (5 bases). This CDR3 contains 12 residues. Trimming pared 0 bases from V and 8 bases from J, leaving 7 bases between. CDR3 bases: TGTGCCAGCAGTTTAGCAGGGGTAGGCTACACCTTC. It yields the protein CASSLAGVGYTF.

This clone was counted a single time. The V and J genes are TRBV3-1 (or the pseudogene TRBV3-2) and TRBJ2-1; TRBD1 aligns across 9 bases. V was pared by 2 bases and J by 3 bases, with 8 bases of the junction left unmatched. The germline gives CDR1 LGHDT, CDR2 YNNKEL (reference sequence). The CDR3 is 17 amino acids. The CDR3 nucleotides read TGTGCCAGCAGCCAACGTCCAGACAGGGGGTTCTACAATGAGCAGTTCTTC. Its protein is CASSQRPDRGFYNEQFF.

The V gene is TRBV30, the J gene TRBJ1-2; 9 nucleotides agree with TRBD1. The CDR3 consists of 15 residues. Germline V CDR1 and CDR2: GTSNPN, SVGIG (reference sequence). Germline trimming cut 2 bases from V and 4 bases from J; bases unmatched to any gene: 8. CDR3 region: CAWSRGQGRTYGYTF. The CDR3 DNA sequence: TGTGCCTGGAGTAGGGGACAGGGTAGGACCTATGGCTACACCTTC.

The genes are TRBV5-4 and TRBJ1-2, with 9 nucleotides matching TRBD1. This CDR3 region has 15 residues. The V and J ends lost 4 bases and 3 bases, in that order; junction bases with no gene match: 7. Germline V gene sequence: CDR1 SGHNT, CDR2 YYREEE (reference sequence). The CDR3 DNA reads as TGTGCCAGCAGCGGGGCGGGACAGGGTGACTATGGCTACACCTTC. Translating it yields CASSGAGQGDYGYTF.

V gene TRBV28 combines with J gene TRBJ1-1; the match to TRBD1 covers 8 bases. CDR3 length: 16 residues. Germline V gives CDR1 MDHEN, CDR2 SYDVKM. J gave up 4 bases and V 4 bases, and 11 bases lay outside the gene matches. CDR3 nucleotides: TGTGCCAGCAGTTCCCCCCTCCGGACAGGGAGCACTGAAGCTTTCTTT. As protein: CASSSPLRTGSTEAFF.

The rearrangement uses TRBV30 and TRBJ1-4; unclear D gene. The CDR3 is 15 amino acids. V lost 1 base, J lost 0 bases, and 9 bases lay in between. From germline, CDR1 is GTSNPN and CDR2 SVGIG (reference sequence). DNA of the CDR3: TGTGCCTGGAGTGAGTCAGTTGCAACTAATGAAAAACTGTTTTTT. Its translation is CAWSESVATNEKLFF.

The chain is built from TRBV7-9 and TRBJ1-2; the D gene is possibly TRBD1 (6 bases). The germline CDR1 and CDR2 sequences are SEHNR and FQNEAQ (reference sequence). The CDR3 runs to 15 residues. V was clipped by 5 bases and J by 4 bases, with 17 bases between them. The CDR3 DNA is TGTGCCAGCAGCAAAGCGGGGGCAGAGGGCTATGGCTACACCTTC. Translating it yields CASSKAGAEGYGYTF.

The genes are TRBV6-5 and TRBJ1-1; TRBD1 agrees at 8 bases. The CDR3 runs 14 residues. The junction had 5 bases not matched to a gene; V was cut back by 6 bases and J by 2 bases. Germline V gives CDR1 MNHEY, CDR2 SVGAGI. CDR3 nucleotides: TGTGCCAGCAGCCCAGACAGGGGAAACACTGAAGCTTTCTTT. It translates to CASSPDRGNTEAFF.

The chain recombines TRBV19 with TRBJ1-5; TRBD1 matches at 7 bases. The CDR3 is made up of 18 amino acids. Germline V gene sequence: CDR1 LNHDA, CDR2 SQIVND (reference sequence). J lost 0 bases, V lost 10 bases, and 18 bases had no gene match. Here the CDR3 reads CATSGGQGGLLSNQPQHF. Here the CDR3 DNA reads TGTGCCACTTCCGGAGGCCAAGGGGGCTTACTTAGCAATCAGCCCCAGCATTTT.

V is TRBV29-1 and J is TRBJ1-1; TRBD1 matches at 8 bases. With V trimmed by 8 bases and J by 5 bases, 7 bases remained unmatched. Germline loops: CDR1 SQVTM, CDR2 ANQGSEA. The CDR3 is 12 amino acids. The CDR3 loop reads CSTRQGRTEAFF. The CDR3, as DNA: TGCAGCACCCGACAGGGGAGGACTGAAGCTTTCTTT.

This chain connects TRBV10-3 to TRBJ1-2; TRBD1 is a possible D gene (5 bases). From germline, CDR1 is ENHRY and CDR2 SYGVKD. Between the trimmed V and J ends, which lost 6 bases and 13 bases, there was a span of 12 bases. This CDR3 spans 10 amino acids. The CDR3 region has the DNA TGTGCCATCAGGGCGGGGGATCTCACCTTC. This sequence encodes CAIRAGDLTF.

The V and J genes are TRBV4-3 and TRBJ2-5, with TRBD2 identical over 8 bases. This CDR3 comprises 16 residues. Germline assignment: CDR1 LGHNA and CDR2 YSLEER. V lost 0 bases to trimming and J lost 5 bases; unmatched junction nucleotides: 8. The CDR3 here is CASSQERRGGSETQYF. CDR3 DNA: TGCGCCAGCAGCCAAGAAAGACGGGGGGGTAGCGAGACCCAGTACTTC.

This clone was detected only once. The chain employs TRBV18 and TRBJ2-3, with TRBD2 identical over 12 bases. Unmatched junction bases numbered 6, after V lost 2 bases and J lost 6 bases. CDR3 size: 16 residues. Per the germline V gene, CDR1 is KGHSH and CDR2 is LQKENI. CDR3: CASSPRPSGGADTQYF. DNA for the CDR3: TGTGCCAGCTCACCAAGACCTAGCGGGGGGGCTGATACGCAGTATTTT.

The chain recombines TRBV2 with TRBJ2-3, with a weak D call TRBD2 (6 bases). The CDR3 is 14 amino acids. Germline CDR1 reads SNHLY; CDR2 reads FYNNEI. The V end lost 11 bases, the J end lost 3 bases, and 18 bases lay between the germline ends. As DNA, the CDR3 is TGTGCCGCTGGGTCGGGAGTTGGAACAGATACGCAGTATTTT. This codes for CAAGSGVGTDTQYF.

The chain joins TRBV27 to TRBJ2-3, with TRBD2 identical over 8 bases. Germline loops: CDR1 MNHEY, CDR2 SMNVEV (reference sequence). This CDR3 is 16 amino acids long. V trimming: 3 bases; J trimming: 1 base; junction bases outside the gene matches: 6. The CDR3 nucleotides are TGTGCCAGCAGTTTTCGGCGGGGGGTCCGCACAGATACGCAGTATTTT. Translation gives CASSFRRGVRTDTQYF.

The chain employs TRBV24-1 and TRBJ2-1; the match to TRBD2 covers 9 bases. The junction had 9 bases not matched to a gene; V was cut back by 4 bases and J by 6 bases. The germline CDR1 and CDR2 sequences are KGHDR and SFDVKD. The CDR3 has 16 amino acids. For the CDR3, the DNA is TGTGCCACCAGTGACCCAAGCGGGGGGCCGAGCAATGAGCAGTTCTTC. This translates into CATSDPSGGPSNEQFF.

The chain has TRBV10-2 and TRBJ1-6, with D perhaps TRBD1 (5 bases). The V gene's germline CDR1 is WSHSY and CDR2 SAAADI. The CDR3 has 14 amino acids. The ends were cut back, 4 bases at V and 7 bases at J, with 11 bases in the middle. DNA of the CDR3: TGCGCCAGCAGTGGACTTGGGGGGAATTCACCCCTCCACTTT. Translating gives CASSGLGGNSPLHF.

J is TRBJ2-2 and V is TRBV6-6; no clear D gene. Deletions cut 6 bases from V and 6 bases from J, with 8 bases between. This CDR3 is 12 amino acids long. Germline V gene data show CDR1 as MNHNY and CDR2 as SVGAGI (reference sequence). The CDR3 spells CASSSSSGELFF. CDR3 nucleotide sequence: TGTGCCAGCAGCTCCTCCTCCGGGGAGCTGTTTTTT.

The chain carries TRBV30 and TRBJ1-3; D gene uncertain. This CDR3 has 13 residues. Deletions cut 2 bases from V and 0 bases from J, with 5 bases between. The germline CDR1 and CDR2 sequences are GTSNPN and SVGIG (reference sequence). The CDR3 bases are TGTGCCTGGAGTCTTCTCTCTGGAAACACCATATATTTT. It yields the protein CAWSLLSGNTIYF.